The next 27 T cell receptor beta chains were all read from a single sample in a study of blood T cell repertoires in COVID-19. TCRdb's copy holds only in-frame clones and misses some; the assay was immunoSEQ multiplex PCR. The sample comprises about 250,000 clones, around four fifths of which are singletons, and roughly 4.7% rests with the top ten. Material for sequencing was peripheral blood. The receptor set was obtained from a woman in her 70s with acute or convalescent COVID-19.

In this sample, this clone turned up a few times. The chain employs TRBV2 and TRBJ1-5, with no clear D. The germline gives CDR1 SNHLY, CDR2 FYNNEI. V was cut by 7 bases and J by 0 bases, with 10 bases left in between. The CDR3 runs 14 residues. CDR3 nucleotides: TGTGCCAGCAACCCGACTTATAGCAATCAGCCCCAGCATTTT. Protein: CASNPTYSNQPQHF. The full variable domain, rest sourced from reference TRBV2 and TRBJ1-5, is EPEVTQTPSHQVTQMGQEVILRCVPISNHLYFYWYRQILGQKVEFLVSFYNNEISEKSEIFDDQFSVERPDGSNFTLKIRSTKLEDSAMYFCASNPTYSNQPQHFGDGTRLSIL.

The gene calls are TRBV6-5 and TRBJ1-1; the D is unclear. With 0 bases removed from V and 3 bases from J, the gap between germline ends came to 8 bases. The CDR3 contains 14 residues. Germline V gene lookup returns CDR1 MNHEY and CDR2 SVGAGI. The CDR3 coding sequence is TGTGCCAGCAGTTACTCGGGCGGGGACACTGAAGCTTTCTTT. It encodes CASSYSGGDTEAFF.

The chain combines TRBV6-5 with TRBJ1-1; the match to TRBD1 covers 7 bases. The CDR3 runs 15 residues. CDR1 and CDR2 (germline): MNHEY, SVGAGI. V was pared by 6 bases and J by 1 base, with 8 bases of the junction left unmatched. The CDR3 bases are TGTGCCAGCAGGAGGACAGGCCGATCGAACACTGAAGCTTTCTTT. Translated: CASRRTGRSNTEAFF.

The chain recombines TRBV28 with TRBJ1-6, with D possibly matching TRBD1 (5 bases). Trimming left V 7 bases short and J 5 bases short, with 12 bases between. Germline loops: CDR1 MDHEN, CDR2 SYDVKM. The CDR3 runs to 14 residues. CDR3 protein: CASKGTTDNSPLHF. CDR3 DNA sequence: TGTGCCAGCAAAGGGACTACAGATAATTCACCCCTCCACTTT.

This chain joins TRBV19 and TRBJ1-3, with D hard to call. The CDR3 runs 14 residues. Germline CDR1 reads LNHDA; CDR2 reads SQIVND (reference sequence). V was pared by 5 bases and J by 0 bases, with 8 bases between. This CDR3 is CASSLSVSGNTIYF. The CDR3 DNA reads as TGTGCCAGTAGTTTATCGGTCTCTGGAAACACCATATATTTT.

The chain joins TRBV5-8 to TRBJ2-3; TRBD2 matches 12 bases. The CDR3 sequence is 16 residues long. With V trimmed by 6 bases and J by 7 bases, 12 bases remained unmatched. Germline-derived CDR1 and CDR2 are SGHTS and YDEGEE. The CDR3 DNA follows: TGTGCCAGCACTACCCGGACTAGCGGGGCGCTGAATACGCAGTATTTT. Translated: CASTTRTSGALNTQYF.

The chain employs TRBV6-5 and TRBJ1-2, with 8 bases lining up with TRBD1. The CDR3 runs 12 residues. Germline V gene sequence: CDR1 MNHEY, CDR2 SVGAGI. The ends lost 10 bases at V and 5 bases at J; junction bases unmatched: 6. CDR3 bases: TGTGCCATAAGGACAGGGATATATGGCTACACCTTC. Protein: CAIRTGIYGYTF.

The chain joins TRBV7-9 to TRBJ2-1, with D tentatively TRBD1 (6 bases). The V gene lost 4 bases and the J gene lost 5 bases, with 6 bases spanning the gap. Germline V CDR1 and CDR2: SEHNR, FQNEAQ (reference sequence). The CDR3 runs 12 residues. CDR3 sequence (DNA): TGTGCCAGCAGCTGGGACAACAATGAGCAGTTCTTC. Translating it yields CASSWDNNEQFF.

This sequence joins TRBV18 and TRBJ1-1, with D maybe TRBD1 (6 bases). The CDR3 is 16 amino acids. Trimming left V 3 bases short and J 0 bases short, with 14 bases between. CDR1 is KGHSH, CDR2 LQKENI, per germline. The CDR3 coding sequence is TGTGCCAGCTCACCCCTGTTAGGGGGATTGAACACTGAAGCTTTCTTT. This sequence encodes CASSPLLGGLNTEAFF.

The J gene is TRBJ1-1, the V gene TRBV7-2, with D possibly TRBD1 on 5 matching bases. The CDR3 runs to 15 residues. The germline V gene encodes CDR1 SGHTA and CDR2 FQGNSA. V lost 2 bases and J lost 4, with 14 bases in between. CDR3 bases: TGTGCCAGCAGCTTAAAAAGGGGTGGATCCACTGAAGCTTTCTTT. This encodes CASSLKRGGSTEAFF.

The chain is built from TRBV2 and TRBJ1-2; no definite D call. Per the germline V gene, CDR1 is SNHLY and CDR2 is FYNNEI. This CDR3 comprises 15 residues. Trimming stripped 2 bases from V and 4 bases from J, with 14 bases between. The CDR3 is CASSERSRPSYGYTF. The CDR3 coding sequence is TGTGCCAGCAGTGAACGCTCGCGGCCCTCCTATGGCTACACCTTC.

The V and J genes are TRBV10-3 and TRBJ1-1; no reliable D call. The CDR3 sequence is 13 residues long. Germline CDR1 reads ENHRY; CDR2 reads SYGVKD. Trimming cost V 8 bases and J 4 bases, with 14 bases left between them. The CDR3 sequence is CAISRLESTEAFF. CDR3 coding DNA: TGTGCCATCTCCCGATTGGAGAGCACTGAAGCTTTCTTT.

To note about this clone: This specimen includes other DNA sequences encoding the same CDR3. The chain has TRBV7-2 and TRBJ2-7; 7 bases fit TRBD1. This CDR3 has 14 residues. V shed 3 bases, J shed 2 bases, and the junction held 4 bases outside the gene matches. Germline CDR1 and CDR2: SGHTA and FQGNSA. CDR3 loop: CASSLGQPPYEQYF. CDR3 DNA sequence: TGTGCCAGCAGCTTGGGACAGCCCCCCTACGAGCAGTACTTC.

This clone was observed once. The CDR3 reads CASSNLGGGGEKLFF. CDR3 nucleotide sequence: TGTGCCAGCAGTAACCTCGGGGGGGGAGGTGAAAAACTGTTTTTT. The chain links TRBV27 to TRBJ1-4; D perhaps matches TRBD1 (5 bases). In germline, CDR1 is MNHEY, CDR2 SMNVEV (reference sequence). Trimming took off 5 bases at V and 7 bases at J, with 17 bases between the two ends. This CDR3 comprises 15 residues.

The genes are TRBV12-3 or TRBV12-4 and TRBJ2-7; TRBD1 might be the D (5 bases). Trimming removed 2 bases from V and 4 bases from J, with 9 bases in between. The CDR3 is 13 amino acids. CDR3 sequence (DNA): TGTGCCAGCAGTTTACAGGGTCGGTACGAGCAGTACTTC. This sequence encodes CASSLQGRYEQYF.

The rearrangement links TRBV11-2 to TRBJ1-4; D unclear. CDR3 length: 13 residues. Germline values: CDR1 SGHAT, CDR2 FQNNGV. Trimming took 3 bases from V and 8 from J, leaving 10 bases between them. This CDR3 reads CASSFRGLEKLFF. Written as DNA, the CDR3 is TGTGCCAGCAGCTTCCGAGGTCTGGAAAAACTGTTTTTT.

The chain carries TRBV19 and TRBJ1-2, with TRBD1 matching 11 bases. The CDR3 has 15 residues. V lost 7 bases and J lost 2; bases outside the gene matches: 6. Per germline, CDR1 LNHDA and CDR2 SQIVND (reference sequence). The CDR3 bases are TGTGCCAGTAAGAACGGGACAGGGGGGAACTATGGCTACACCTTC. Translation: CASKNGTGGNYGYTF.

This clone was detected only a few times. This CDR3 reads CASSLGGDEKLFF. CDR3 sequence (DNA): TGTGCCAGCAGTTTAGGGGGCGATGAAAAACTGTTTTTT. This sequence joins TRBV12-3 or TRBV12-4 and TRBJ1-4; tentatively, D is TRBD1 (5 bases). The CDR3 extends over 13 amino acids. Deletions cut 1 base from V and 6 bases from J, with 6 bases between.

The CDR3, as DNA: TGTGCCAGCAGCGGAGGGACAGGGAGGACCTACGAGCAGTACTTC. Translated: CASSGGTGRTYEQYF. This chain uses TRBV2 with TRBJ2-7, with 9 bases that match TRBD1. The CDR3 is 15 amino acids. The V and J ends lost 6 bases and 2 bases, in that order; junction bases with no gene match: 8. Germline loops: CDR1 SNHLY, CDR2 FYNNEI.

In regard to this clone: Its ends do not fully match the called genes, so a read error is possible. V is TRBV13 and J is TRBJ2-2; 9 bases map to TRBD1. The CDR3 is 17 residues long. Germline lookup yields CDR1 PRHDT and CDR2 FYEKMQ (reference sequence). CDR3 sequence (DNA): TGTGCCAGCAGCGTAGGGACAGGGTCCTCGAACACCGGGGAGCTGTTTTTT. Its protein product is CASSVGTGSSNTGELFF. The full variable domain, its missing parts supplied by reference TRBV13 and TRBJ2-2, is AAGVIQSPRHLIKEKRETATLKCYPIPRHDTVYWYQQGPGQDPQFLISFYEKMQSDKGSIPDRFSAQQFSDYHSELNMSSLELGDSALYFCASSVGTGSSNTGELFFGEGSRLTVL.

The CDR3 protein is CASTPTRPSYEQYF. In DNA, the CDR3 is TGTGCCAGCACCCCGACACGGCCCTCCTACGAGCAGTACTTC. The V call is TRBV28, the J call TRBJ2-7; unclear D gene. The CDR3 spans 14 residues. CDR1 and CDR2 from the germline V gene are MDHEN and SYDVKM. Trimming took off 7 bases at V and 0 bases at J, with 13 bases between the two ends. The full variable domain, with the rest looked up from reference TRBV28 and TRBJ2-7, is DVKVTQSSRYLVKRTGEKVFLECVQDMDHENMFWYRQDPGLGLRLIYFSYDVKMKEKGDIPEGYSVSREKKERFSLILESASTNQTSMYLCASTPTRPSYEQYFGPGTRLTVT.

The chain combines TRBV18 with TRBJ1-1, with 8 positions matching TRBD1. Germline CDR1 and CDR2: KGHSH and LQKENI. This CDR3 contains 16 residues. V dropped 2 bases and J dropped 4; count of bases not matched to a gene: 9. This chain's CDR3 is CASSPFQTGAVTEAFF. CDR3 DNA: TGTGCCAGCTCACCATTTCAGACAGGGGCAGTCACTGAAGCTTTCTTT.

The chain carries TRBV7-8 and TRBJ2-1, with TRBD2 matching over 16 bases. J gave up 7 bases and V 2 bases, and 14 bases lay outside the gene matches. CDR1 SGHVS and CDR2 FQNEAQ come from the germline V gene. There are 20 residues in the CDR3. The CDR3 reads CASSLIVSGLAGGRLNEQFF. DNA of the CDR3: TGTGCCAGCAGCTTAATTGTGTCGGGACTAGCGGGGGGGCGGCTAAATGAGCAGTTCTTC.

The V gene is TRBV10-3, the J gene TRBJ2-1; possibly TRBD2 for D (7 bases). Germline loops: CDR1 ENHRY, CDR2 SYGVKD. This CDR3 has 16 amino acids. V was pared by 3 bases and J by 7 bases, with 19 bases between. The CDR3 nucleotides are TGTGCCATCAGTGACGCAACGGGGGGCTCGTGGAATGAGCAGTTCTTC. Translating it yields CAISDATGGSWNEQFF.

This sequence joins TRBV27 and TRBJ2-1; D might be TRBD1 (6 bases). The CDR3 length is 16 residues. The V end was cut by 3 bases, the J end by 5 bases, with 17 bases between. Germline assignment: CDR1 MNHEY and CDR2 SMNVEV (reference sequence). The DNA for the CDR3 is TGTGCCAGCAGTTTTATAGGGCAGGGGCTGGACAATGAGCAGTTCTTC. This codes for CASSFIGQGLDNEQFF.

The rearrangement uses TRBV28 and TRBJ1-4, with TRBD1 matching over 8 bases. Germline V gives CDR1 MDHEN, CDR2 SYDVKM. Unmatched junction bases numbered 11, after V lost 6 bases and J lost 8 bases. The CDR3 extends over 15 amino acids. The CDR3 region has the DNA TGTGCCAGCAGAGCCCTGGACAGGGTAGAAGAAAAACTGTTTTTT. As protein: CASRALDRVEEKLFF.

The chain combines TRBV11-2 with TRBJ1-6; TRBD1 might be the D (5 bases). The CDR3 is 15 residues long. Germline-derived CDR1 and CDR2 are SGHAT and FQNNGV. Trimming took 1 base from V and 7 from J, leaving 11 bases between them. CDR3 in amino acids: CASSLGQHRNSPLHF. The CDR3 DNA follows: TGTGCCAGCAGCTTAGGACAGCATAGGAATTCACCCCTCCACTTT.